These 27 T cell receptor beta chains were all obtained from the same sample, sequenced in a study of shared clonotypes between healthy human individuals. The data were produced by immunoSEQ multiplex PCR, yet TCRdb's version contains in-frame clones alone and is incomplete. This sample carries a few million clones, around nine tenths of them seen once, and the ten largest clones take 0.11% to 0.15%. Sequenced: naive CD4+ T cells sorted from blood. Described subset: CD45RA+ positively selected. The source of these receptors is a man aged 18-30 years in good health.

The rearrangement links TRBV2 to TRBJ1-6, with D hard to call. Germline V gene sequence: CDR1 SNHLY, CDR2 FYNNEI. Trimming left V 7 bases short and J 0 bases short, with 10 bases between. This CDR3 has 15 amino acids. The CDR3 sequence is CASMGRSSYNSPLHF. The CDR3 DNA is TGTGCCAGCATGGGCAGGAGCTCCTATAATTCACCCCTCCACTTT.

The chain links TRBV7-9 to TRBJ2-5; D possibly corresponds to TRBD1 (6 bases). The ends were cut back, 5 bases at V and 5 bases at J, with 9 bases in the middle. Germline CDR1 and CDR2: SEHNR and FQNEAQ (reference sequence). The CDR3 spans 12 residues. The CDR3 reads CASSPDSETQYF. Written as DNA, the CDR3 is TGTGCCAGCAGCCCGGACAGCGAGACCCAGTACTTC.

A word on this clone: Different DNA sequences within this sample yield the same CDR3. V and J are TRBV6-1 and TRBJ2-7, with 7 bases identical to TRBD1. Germline trimming cut 5 bases from V and 2 bases from J; bases unmatched to any gene: 3. The germline V gene encodes CDR1 MNHNS and CDR2 SASEGT. This CDR3 region has 13 residues. The CDR3 nucleotides read TGTGCCAGCAGTCGGGACAGTGCCTACGAGCAGTACTTC. Protein product: CASSRDSAYEQYF.

The genes are TRBV29-1 and TRBJ2-1, with D unresolved. The CDR3 loop spans 14 amino acids. V was trimmed by 3 bases and J by 6 bases, leaving 15 bases between them. Germline-derived CDR1 and CDR2 are SQVTM and ANQGSEA. DNA of the CDR3: TGCAGCGTTGATAACAGTAACCTCCGCAATGAGCAGTTCTTC. Its translation is CSVDNSNLRNEQFF.

This rearrangement joins TRBV6-1 to TRBJ1-1; a weak D match, TRBD1 (6 bases). Trimming cost V 3 bases and J 5 bases, with 13 bases left between them. There are 14 residues in the CDR3. Germline V gene lookup returns CDR1 MNHNS and CDR2 SASEGT. The CDR3 DNA sequence: TGTGCCAGCAGTGATACAGGGAGGGGAACTGAAGCTTTCTTT. As protein: CASSDTGRGTEAFF.

The chain uses TRBV28 and TRBJ2-7; maybe TRBD2 (5 bases). The germline V gene has CDR1 MDHEN and CDR2 SYDVKM. V was pared by 6 bases and J by 0 bases, with 21 bases between. This CDR3 spans 17 amino acids. The CDR3: CASRGRGLTISSYEQYF. In DNA, the CDR3 is TGTGCCAGCAGGGGTCGAGGACTTACGATCAGCTCCTACGAGCAGTACTTC.

J is TRBJ1-5 and V is TRBV9, with 8 positions matching TRBD1. The J segment lost 7 bases and the V segment lost 4 bases, leaving 7 bases of the junction unmatched. The germline gives CDR1 SGDLS, CDR2 YYNGEE. This CDR3 is built from 14 residues. Here the CDR3 reads CASSLTGGEQPQHF. CDR3 bases: TGTGCCAGCAGCCTCACAGGGGGGGAGCAGCCCCAGCATTTT.

The chain uses TRBV30 and TRBJ2-2, with unresolved D. The CDR3 sequence is 15 residues long. The germline gives CDR1 GTSNPN, CDR2 SVGIG (reference sequence). V shed 0 bases and J shed 4 bases, with 12 bases lying between them. CDR3 region: CAWSVEIKGTGELFF. CDR3 DNA: TGTGCCTGGAGTGTAGAAATAAAAGGCACCGGGGAGCTGTTTTTT. Complete variable domain (other parts from reference TRBV30 and TRBJ2-2): SQTIHQWPATLVQPVGSPLSLECTVEGTSNPNLYWYRQAAGRGLQLLFYSVGIGQISSEVPQNLSASRPQDRQFILSSKKLLLSDSGFYLCAWSVEIKGTGELFFGEGSRLTVL.

This chain connects TRBV27 to TRBJ2-3; the match to TRBD1 covers 8 bases. Trimming at V came to 5 bases and at J to 2 bases, leaving 6 bases not matched to a gene. Germline CDR1 and CDR2: MNHEY and SMNVEV (reference sequence). CDR3 length: 15 residues. CDR3 sequence (DNA): TGTGCCAGCAGTGACAGGGGTGGGTACACAGATACGCAGTATTTT. As protein: CASSDRGGYTDTQYF.

CDR3 DNA: TGCGCCAGCAGCTTGGGGCGGGGGGCCGTCACAGATACGCAGTATTTT. This encodes CASSLGRGAVTDTQYF. The chain employs TRBV5-1 and TRBJ2-3; 8 positions agree with TRBD2. CDR1 is SGHRS and CDR2 is YFSETQ in the germline V gene. The CDR3 loop spans 16 amino acids. The junction had 5 bases not matched to a gene; V was cut back by 0 bases and J by 2 bases.

This chain uses TRBV7-2 with TRBJ2-7; no definite D call. The ends were cut back, 5 bases at V and 2 bases at J, with 16 bases in the middle. The CDR3 has 15 residues. Germline V gives CDR1 SGHTA, CDR2 FQGNSA. CDR3 DNA: TGTGCCAGCAGCCCGAGTCGTGGAGTTCCCTACGAGCAGTACTTC. Its translation is CASSPSRGVPYEQYF.

The V and J genes are TRBV19 and TRBJ1-1; no clear D. Germline CDR1 reads LNHDA; CDR2 reads SQIVND (reference sequence). The CDR3 has 14 amino acids. V lost 6 bases and J lost 4, with 15 bases in between. The CDR3 loop reads CASSPTPLGTEAFF. In DNA, the CDR3 is TGTGCCAGTAGCCCGACCCCCTTGGGCACTGAAGCTTTCTTT. Supplemented by reference TRBV19 and TRBJ1-1, the full variable domain reads DGGITQSPKYLFRKEGQNVTLSCEQNLNHDAMYWYRQDPGQGLRLIYYSQIVNDFQKGDIAEGYSVSREKKESFPLTVTSAQKNPTAFYLCASSPTPLGTEAFFGQGTRLTVV.

The CDR3 region has the DNA TGTGCCTGGTCAAAGGGGGGGCTTTATGAAAAACTGTTTTTT. Translation: CAWSKGGLYEKLFF. The V and J genes are TRBV30 and TRBJ1-4; a weak D match, TRBD1 (6 bases). The CDR3 extends over 14 amino acids. Germline V gene sequence: CDR1 GTSNPN, CDR2 SVGIG (reference sequence). Deletions cut 5 bases from V and 6 bases from J, with 16 bases between.

The rearrangement uses TRBV2 and TRBJ1-5, with D unclear. CDR1 and CDR2 (germline): SNHLY, FYNNEI. V was clipped by 2 bases and J by 7 bases, with 6 bases between them. The CDR3 contains 12 residues. The CDR3 region has the DNA TGTGCCAGCAGTGAATACACCCAGCCCCAGCATTTT. Its translation is CASSEYTQPQHF.

The rearrangement links TRBV28 to TRBJ2-5; D unresolved. V gave up 4 bases and J gave up 8 bases, with 8 bases separating them. The germline CDR1 and CDR2 sequences are MDHEN and SYDVKM. The CDR3 loop spans 11 amino acids. The DNA for the CDR3 is TGTGCCAGCAGTTCCGGAAGAACCCAGTACTTC. Translating gives CASSSGRTQYF. The full variable domain, with the rest looked up from reference TRBV28 and TRBJ2-5, is DVKVTQSSRYLVKRTGEKVFLECVQDMDHENMFWYRQDPGLGLRLIYFSYDVKMKEKGDIPEGYSVSREKKERFSLILESASTNQTSMYLCASSSGRTQYFGPGTRLLVL.

The rearrangement joins TRBV7-2 to TRBJ2-7; 7 bases line up with TRBD2. Germline V gene sequence: CDR1 SGHTA, CDR2 FQGNSA. The V and J ends lost 0 bases and 5 bases, in that order; junction bases with no gene match: 1. The CDR3 is made up of 13 amino acids. This CDR3 is CASSLAREHEQYF. The CDR3 bases are TGTGCCAGCAGCTTAGCGCGGGAGCACGAGCAGTACTTC.

The chain is built from TRBV5-1 and TRBJ2-5, with unresolved D. Trimming stripped 4 bases from V and 0 bases from J, with 10 bases between. Germline CDR1 SGHRS, CDR2 YFSETQ. CDR3 size: 14 residues. This CDR3 is CASSPIRYQETQYF. Here the CDR3 DNA reads TGCGCCAGCAGCCCGATTCGCTACCAAGAGACCCAGTACTTC.

V usage is TRBV28 and J usage is TRBJ2-5; D is ambiguous. The CDR3 consists of 15 residues. The V gene's germline CDR1 is MDHEN and CDR2 SYDVKM. V was shortened by 3 bases and J by 4 bases, with 15 bases between the two germline ends. CDR3 sequence: CASSFRTSVGETQYF. CDR3 coding DNA: TGTGCCAGCAGTTTCCGGACGTCAGTCGGAGAGACCCAGTACTTC.

The rearrangement links TRBV5-1 to TRBJ1-1; maybe TRBD1 (6 bases). Trimming shortened V by 1 base and J by 6 bases, and 13 bases separated the two germline ends. This CDR3 has 14 residues. Germline lookup yields CDR1 SGHRS and CDR2 YFSETQ. The CDR3 loop is CASSLSQGSAEAFF. CDR3 bases: TGCGCCAGCAGCTTGTCTCAGGGGAGCGCTGAAGCTTTCTTT.

This chain uses TRBV5-6 with TRBJ1-1, with D tentatively TRBD1 (5 bases). Trimming removed 3 bases from V and 2 bases from J, with 14 bases in between. This CDR3 has 15 residues. The germline CDR1 and CDR2 sequences are SGHDT and YYEEEE. The CDR3 DNA follows: TGTGCCAGCAGCTCCTGGGGGTCCGCCAACACTGAAGCTTTCTTT. Protein sequence: CASSSWGSANTEAFF.

The V call is TRBV18, the J call TRBJ2-3, with TRBD2 as a possible D gene (5 bases). Trimming removed 6 bases at V and 3 bases at J, with 10 bases between. The CDR3 has 13 amino acids. CDR1 and CDR2 from the germline V gene are KGHSH and LQKENI. The DNA for the CDR3 is TGTGCCAGCTCGCTCGGGATGACAGATACGCAGTATTTT. Amino acid sequence: CASSLGMTDTQYF.

V usage is TRBV10-3 and J usage is TRBJ2-7; weak D call: TRBD1 (6 bases). V was pared by 3 bases and J by 3 bases, with 15 bases between. CDR3 length: 15 residues. Germline V gene sequence: CDR1 ENHRY, CDR2 SYGVKD. The CDR3 sequence: CAISDPETGNYEQYF. The CDR3, as DNA: TGTGCCATCAGTGACCCAGAGACAGGAAACTACGAGCAGTACTTC.

The chain has TRBV28 and TRBJ2-1; maybe TRBD2 (7 bases). The CDR3 has 15 residues. V was clipped by 8 bases and J by 7 bases, with 21 bases between them. Looked up from germline, CDR1 is MDHEN and CDR2 is SYDVKM. CDR3 amino acids: CASALGGGAGNEQFF. The CDR3 coding sequence is TGTGCCAGCGCCCTGGGCGGGGGCGCCGGGAATGAGCAGTTCTTC.

This sequence joins TRBV5-4 and TRBJ2-1, with 13 positions matching TRBD2. Germline CDR1 SGHNT, CDR2 YYREEE (reference sequence). Trimming took 4 bases from V and 9 from J; bases not matched to a gene: 7. CDR3 length: 15 residues. This chain's CDR3 is CASSTGLAGVGEQFF. As DNA, the CDR3 is TGTGCCAGCAGCACAGGACTAGCGGGAGTCGGTGAGCAGTTCTTC.

V gene TRBV5-1 combines with J gene TRBJ2-5; 11 bases line up with TRBD2. The length of the CDR3 is 17 residues. The ends lost 1 base at V and 2 bases at J; junction bases unmatched: 7. Per the germline V gene, CDR1 is SGHRS and CDR2 is YFSETQ. The CDR3 DNA is TGCGCCAGCAGCTTGCCGAGACTAGCGGGGAATCAAGAGACCCAGTACTTC. The encoded protein is CASSLPRLAGNQETQYF.

The V call is TRBV9, the J call TRBJ2-3, with TRBD2 as a possible D gene (6 bases). V lost 1 base, J lost 0 bases, and 9 bases lay in between. Germline loops: CDR1 SGDLS, CDR2 YYNGEE. The CDR3 contains 15 residues. The CDR3 sequence is CASSVKAGSTDTQYF. CDR3 coding DNA: TGTGCCAGCAGCGTAAAGGCGGGGAGCACAGATACGCAGTATTTT.

V usage is TRBV10-2 and J usage is TRBJ2-7; TRBD1 agrees at 10 bases. CDR1 and CDR2 from the germline V gene are WSHSY and SAAADI. This CDR3 has 14 amino acids. The CDR3 region is CATVPGQGTHEQYF. The CDR3 coding sequence is TGCGCTACCGTACCGGGACAGGGGACCCACGAGCAGTACTTC.